The subject of this entry is one T cell receptor beta chain. This sample was taken from a study of blood T cell repertoires in COVID-19. Study information: The United States, Italy and Spain provided the acute and convalescent COVID-19 samples.

This table comes from immunoSEQ multiplex PCR, and its TCRdb copy is limited to in-frame clones, with some not included. The profile shows approximately 200,000 clones, roughly 94% of them singletons. This receptor was taken from a man aged 30 to 45 with COVID-19, enrolled during active disease. Material: peripheral blood.

CDR3 nucleotide sequence: TGTGCCAGCTCATTTCCGACAGGGGTAAGGACTGAAGCTTTCTTT. This codes for CASSFPTGVRTEAFF. The V gene is TRBV18, the J gene TRBJ1-1; 8 bases line up with TRBD1. CDR1 and CDR2 from the germline V gene are KGHSH and LQKENI. CDR3 length equals 15 residues. V dropped 5 bases and J dropped 5; count of bases not matched to a gene: 10. Full variable domain (remainder filled in from reference TRBV18 and TRBJ1-1): NAGVMQNPRHLVRRRGQEARLRCSPMKGHSHVYWYRQLPEEGLKFMVYLQKENIIDESGMPKERFSAEFPKEGPSILRIQQVVRGDSAAYFCASSFPTGVRTEAFFGQGTRLTVV.